This T cell receptor (beta chain) is from a study of patients and donors after allogeneic stem cell transplantation. TCRdb independently ran MiXCR on the RT-PCR reads; one entry per CDR3 protein. The table lists 920,000 or so distinct CDR3 sequences, about a sixth of them singletons. This clonotype was detected only a few times. This receptor was identified in a human donor who was either an allogeneic HSCT recipient or a stem cell or donor lymphocyte infusion donor (not recorded which). It is not recorded whose cells these are; they may come from a transplant donor. Source material: blood, either unsorted or a sorted T cell fraction (not recorded which).

CDR3 nucleotides: TGCGCCAGCACTAGGACTAGCGGAACGCGCCCGAACACCGGGGAGCTGTTTTTT. Translating it yields CASTRTSGTRPNTGELFF. This sequence joins TRBV5-1 and TRBJ2-2; 10 bases agree with TRBD2. CDR1 SGHRS and CDR2 YFSETQ come from the germline V gene. The CDR3 is made up of 18 amino acids. J was trimmed by 0 bases and V by 6 bases; bases with no gene match: 11. Full variable domain (rest looked up from reference TRBV5-1 and TRBJ2-2): KAGVTQTPRYLIKTRGQQVTLSCSPISGHRSVSWYQQTPGQGLQFLFEYFSETQRNKGNFPGRFSGRQFSNSRSEMNVSTLELGDSALYLCASTRTSGTRPNTGELFFGEGSRLTVL.